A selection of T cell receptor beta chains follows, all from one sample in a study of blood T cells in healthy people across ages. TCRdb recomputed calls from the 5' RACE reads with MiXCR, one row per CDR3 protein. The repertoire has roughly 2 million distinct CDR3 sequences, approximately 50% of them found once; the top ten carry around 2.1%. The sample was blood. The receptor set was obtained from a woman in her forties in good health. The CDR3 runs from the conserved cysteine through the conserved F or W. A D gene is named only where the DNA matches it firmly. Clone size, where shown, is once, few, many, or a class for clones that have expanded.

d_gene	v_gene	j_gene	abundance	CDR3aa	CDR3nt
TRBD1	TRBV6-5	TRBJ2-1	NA	CASSYSKGGAYNEQFF	TGTGCCAGCAGTTACTCGAAAGGGGGCGCTTACAATGAGCAGTTCTTC
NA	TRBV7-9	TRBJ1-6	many	CASSFLSPNSPLHF	TGTGCCAGCAGCTTTCTGTCTCCTAATTCACCCCTCCACTTT
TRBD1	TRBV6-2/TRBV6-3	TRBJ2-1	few	CASSDPGQGYDEQFF	TGTGCCAGCAGTGATCCGGGACAGGGTTACGATGAGCAGTTCTTC
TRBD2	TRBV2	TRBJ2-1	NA	CASSDGRGGSPYNEQFF	TGTGCCAGCAGTGACGGGCGGGGGGGCTCTCCCTACAATGAGCAGTTCTTC
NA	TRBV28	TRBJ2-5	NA	CASSLLEGLETQYF	TGTGCCAGCAGTTTACTCGAGGGGCTCGAGACCCAGTACTTC
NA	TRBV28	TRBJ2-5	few	CASSTDRPETQYF	TGTGCCAGCAGCACGGACAGACCAGAGACCCAGTACTTC
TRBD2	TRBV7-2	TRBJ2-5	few	CASRAGSGGSQYF	TGTGCCAGCAGGGCAGGGAGCGGGGGTTCTCAGTACTTC
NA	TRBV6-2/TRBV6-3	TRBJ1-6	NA	CASTGTLNSPLHF	TGTGCCAGCACCGGGACGCTTAATTCACCCCTCCACTTT
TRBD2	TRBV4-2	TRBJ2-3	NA	CASSQLRTSGTNFIADTQYF	TGTGCCAGCAGCCAGCTTAGAACTAGCGGGACAAACTTCATAGCAGATACGCAGTATTTT
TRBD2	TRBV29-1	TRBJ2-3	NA	CSAEVRSGGRTDTQYF	TGCAGCGCAGAGGTTCGGAGCGGGGGCCGCACAGATACGCAGTATTTT
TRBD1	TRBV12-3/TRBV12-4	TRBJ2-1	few	CASSPLWDRPHNEQFF	TGTGCCAGCAGTCCACTCTGGGACAGACCCCACAATGAGCAGTTCTTC
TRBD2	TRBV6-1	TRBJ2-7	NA	CASSEDGGASYEQYF	TGTGCCAGCAGTGAAGACGGGGGGGCGTCTTACGAGCAGTACTTC
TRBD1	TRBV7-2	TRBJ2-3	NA	CASSSRPGGSTDTQYF	TGTGCCAGCAGCTCGAGGCCAGGGGGTAGCACAGATACGCAGTATTTT
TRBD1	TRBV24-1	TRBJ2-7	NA	CATSDSTGLTYNEQYF	TGTGCCACCAGTGATTCGACAGGGCTCACCTACAATGAGCAGTACTTC
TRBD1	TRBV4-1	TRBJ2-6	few	CASSQDPGQGVGANVLTF	TGCGCCAGCAGCCAAGATCCGGGACAGGGGGTAGGGGCCAACGTCCTGACTTTC
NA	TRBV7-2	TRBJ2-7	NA	CASSIRDEQYF	TGTGCCAGCAGCATCCGGGATGAGCAGTACTTC
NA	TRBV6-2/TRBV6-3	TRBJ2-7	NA	CASSQSGTLSYYNEQYF	TGTGCCAGCAGTCAATCCGGGACACTTAGTTACTACAATGAGCAGTACTTC
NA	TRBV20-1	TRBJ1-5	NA	CSARDSARVSNQPQHF	TGCAGTGCTAGAGATAGCGCCAGGGTAAGCAATCAGCCCCAGCATTTT
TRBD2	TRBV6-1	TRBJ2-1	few	CASIDRTSGANSFNEQFF	TGTGCCAGCATCGACCGGACTAGCGGGGCGAATAGTTTCAATGAGCAGTTCTTC
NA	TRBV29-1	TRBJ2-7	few	CSVQGPAAGEQYF	TGCAGCGTTCAGGGACCCGCTGCGGGCGAGCAGTACTTC
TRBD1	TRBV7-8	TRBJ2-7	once	CASSLGTGGFSYEQYF	TGTGCCAGCAGCTTAGGGACAGGGGGGTTTTCCTACGAGCAGTACTTC
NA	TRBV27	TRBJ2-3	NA	CASSLSTAGDTQYF	TGTGCCAGCAGTTTATCGACGGCCGGAGATACGCAGTATTTT
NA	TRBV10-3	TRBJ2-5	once	CTISVQGGETQYF	TGTACCATCAGTGTTCAGGGTGGAGAGACCCAGTACTTC
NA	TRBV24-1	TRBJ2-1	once	CATSDLRGSTNEQFF	TGTGCCACCAGTGATTTGCGGGGAAGTACCAATGAGCAGTTCTTC
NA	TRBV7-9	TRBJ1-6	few	CASSLGHHNSPLHF	TGTGCCAGCAGCTTAGGACACCATAATTCACCCCTCCACTTT
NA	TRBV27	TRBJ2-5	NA	CASSSLAVEETQYF	TGTGCCAGCAGTTCCCTAGCAGTTGAAGAGACCCAGTACTTC
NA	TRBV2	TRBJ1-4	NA	CASRLRAGIEEKLFF	TGTGCCAGCCGACTCCGGGCAGGGATTGAAGAAAAACTGTTTTTT
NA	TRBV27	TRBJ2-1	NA	CASSLIGGAWNEQFF	TGTGCCAGCAGTTTAATTGGGGGGGCGTGGAATGAGCAGTTCTTC
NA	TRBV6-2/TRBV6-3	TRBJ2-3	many	CASRASTDTQYF	TGTGCCAGCAGGGCTAGCACAGATACGCAGTATTTT
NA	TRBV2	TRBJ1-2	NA	CASSPEGIGYGYTF	TGTGCCAGCAGCCCGGAGGGGATCGGTTATGGCTACACCTTC
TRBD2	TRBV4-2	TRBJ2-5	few	CASSQDILAGGLETQYF	TGTGCCAGCAGCCAAGATATTCTAGCGGGGGGTTTAGAGACCCAGTACTTC
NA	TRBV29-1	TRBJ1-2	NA	CSVEYSNYGYTF	TGCAGCGTTGAGTACAGCAACTATGGCTACACCTTC
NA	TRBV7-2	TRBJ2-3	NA	CASSLRIATSTDTQYF	TGTGCCAGCAGCCTCCGGATCGCGACTTCCACAGATACGCAGTATTTT
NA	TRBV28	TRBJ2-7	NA	CASSWGGRVEQYF	TGTGCCAGCAGTTGGGGAGGAAGGGTCGAGCAGTACTTC
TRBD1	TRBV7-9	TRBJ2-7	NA	CASSPPGTGTPYEQYF	TGTGCCAGCAGCCCCCCCGGGACAGGGACCCCCTACGAGCAGTACTTC
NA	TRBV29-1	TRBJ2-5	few	CSVEGASGRSQETQYF	TGCAGCGTTGAAGGGGCCAGCGGGCGATCCCAAGAGACCCAGTACTTC
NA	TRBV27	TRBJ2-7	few	CASSSGPEPHEQYF	TGTGCCAGCAGTTCCGGACCGGAGCCCCACGAGCAGTACTTC
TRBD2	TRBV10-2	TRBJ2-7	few	CASSEFPSGLSYEQYF	TGCGCCAGCAGTGAGTTTCCTAGCGGACTCTCCTACGAGCAGTACTTC
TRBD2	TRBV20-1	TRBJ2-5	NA	CSARGTSGGVYNEQYF	TGCAGTGCTAGGGGGACTAGCGGGGGGGTCTACAATGAGCAGTACTTC